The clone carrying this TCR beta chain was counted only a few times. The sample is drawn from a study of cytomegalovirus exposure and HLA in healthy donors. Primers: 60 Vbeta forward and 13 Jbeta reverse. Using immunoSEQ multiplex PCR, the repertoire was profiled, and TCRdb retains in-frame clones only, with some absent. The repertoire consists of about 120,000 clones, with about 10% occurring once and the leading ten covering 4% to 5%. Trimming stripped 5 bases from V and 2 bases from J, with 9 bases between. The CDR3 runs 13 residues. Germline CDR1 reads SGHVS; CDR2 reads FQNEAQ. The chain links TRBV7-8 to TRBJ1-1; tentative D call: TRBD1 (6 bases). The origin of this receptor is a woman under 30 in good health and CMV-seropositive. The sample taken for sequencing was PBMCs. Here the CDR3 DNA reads TGTGCCAGCAGCGAGGACAGCAACACTGAAGCTTTCTTT. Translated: CASSEDSNTEAFF.